These 31 T cell receptor beta chains share one sample of origin, sequenced in a study of cytomegalovirus exposure and HLA in healthy donors. A multiplex PCR was run with 60 Vbeta primers and 13 Jbeta primers. Assay: immunoSEQ multiplex PCR; the TCRdb copy retains only in-frame clones and omits some. The table has 180,000 or so clones, 70% to 85% seen once; the top ten hold 0.08% to 0.1%. The sample consisted of PBMCs. These receptor sequences come from a boy younger than 10 in good health and CMV-seronegative.

This clone occurred a few times. V and J are TRBV5-6 and TRBJ1-4; 9 nucleotides agree with TRBD1. Germline values: CDR1 SGHDT, CDR2 YYEEEE. The CDR3 has 17 residues. V shed 3 bases and J 3 bases; nucleotides not matched to a gene: 9. In DNA, the CDR3 is TGTGCCAGCAGCTCTGGGACAGGGAGGTTGGCTAATGAAAAACTGTTTTTT. Encoded protein: CASSSGTGRLANEKLFF.

The chain uses TRBV5-1 and TRBJ2-7, with 8 bases that match TRBD2. The CDR3 length is 15 residues. Germline V lookup: CDR1 SGHRS, CDR2 YFSETQ. J lost 0 bases, V lost 3 bases, and 5 bases had no gene match. The CDR3 DNA reads TGCGCCAGCAGCTGGACGGGGGGGGGCTCCTACGAGCAGTACTTC. Its translation is CASSWTGGGSYEQYF. The complete variable domain, with remaining parts taken from reference TRBV5-1 and TRBJ2-7, reads KAGVTQTPRYLIKTRGQQVTLSCSPISGHRSVSWYQQTPGQGLQFLFEYFSETQRNKGNFPGRFSGRQFSNSRSEMNVSTLELGDSALYLCASSWTGGGSYEQYFGPGTRLTVT.

This chain links TRBV29-1 with TRBJ2-3; a weak D match, TRBD1 (6 bases). Germline values: CDR1 SQVTM, CDR2 ANQGSEA. The CDR3 length is 12 residues. V was cut by 7 bases and J by 4 bases, with 12 bases left in between. CDR3 protein: CSELQGSDTQYF. CDR3 nucleotides: TGCAGCGAACTACAGGGATCAGATACGCAGTATTTT.

The chain joins TRBV6-6 to TRBJ1-5; TRBD1 might be the D (5 bases). CDR3 length: 13 residues. Trimming removed 4 bases from V and 2 bases from J, with 6 bases in between. Looked up from germline, CDR1 is MNHNY and CDR2 is SVGAGI (reference sequence). CDR3 nucleotides: TGTGCCAGCAGTTCACAGGGCAATCAGCCCCAGCATTTT. Translation: CASSSQGNQPQHF.

V gene TRBV5-1 combines with J gene TRBJ1-1; maybe TRBD1 (5 bases). V lost 1 base and J 1 base, leaving 8 bases between the germline ends. CDR1 is SGHRS, CDR2 YFSETQ, per germline. The CDR3 is 14 residues long. The CDR3: CASSLRQPNTEAFF. The CDR3 DNA follows: TGCGCCAGCAGCTTGCGACAGCCGAACACTGAAGCTTTCTTT.

This chain uses TRBV18 with TRBJ2-7; D may be TRBD1 (5 bases). CDR1 KGHSH and CDR2 LQKENI come from the germline V gene. CDR3 length: 15 residues. Trimming pared 0 bases from V and 7 bases from J, leaving 16 bases between. For the CDR3, the DNA is TGTGCCAGCTCACCACCTCCGACAGTCGTTTGGGAGCAGTACTTC. Amino acid sequence: CASSPPPTVVWEQYF. Variable domain in full (rest from reference TRBV18 and TRBJ2-7): NAGVMQNPRHLVRRRGQEARLRCSPMKGHSHVYWYRQLPEEGLKFMVYLQKENIIDESGMPKERFSAEFPKEGPSILRIQQVVRGDSAAYFCASSPPPTVVWEQYFGPGTRLTVT.

This chain links TRBV4-2 with TRBJ1-4, with D possibly TRBD1 on 6 matching bases. Germline CDR1 is LGHNA and CDR2 is YNFKEQ. The CDR3 covers 15 residues. V was pared by 0 bases and J by 8 bases, with 13 bases between. The chain's CDR3 is CASSQDGGPGEKLFF. The CDR3 DNA follows: TGTGCCAGCAGCCAAGACGGGGGGCCGGGCGAAAAACTGTTTTTT.

The count of this clone is one. The gene calls are TRBV11-3 and TRBJ2-1, with TRBD2 matching 9 bases. J lost 7 bases, V lost 5 bases, and 12 bases had no gene match. This CDR3 is built from 16 residues. Germline V gene data show CDR1 as SGHNT and CDR2 as YENEEA. The CDR3 spells CASSQGGGGRRNEQFF. The CDR3 bases are TGTGCCAGCAGCCAAGGCGGGGGGGGCCGGCGAAATGAGCAGTTCTTC.

The chain combines TRBV6-5 with TRBJ2-1; possible D gene TRBD2, 6 bases. V was cut by 6 bases and J by 7 bases, with 16 bases left in between. CDR3 length: 14 residues. The germline gives CDR1 MNHEY, CDR2 SVGAGI. The CDR3 protein is CASSRPGLGNEQFF. In nucleotides, the CDR3 is TGTGCCAGCAGCCGACCGGGACTTGGGAATGAGCAGTTCTTC.

The chain links TRBV7-9 to TRBJ2-7, with D unresolved. CDR1 and CDR2 (germline): SEHNR, FQNEAQ (reference sequence). With 8 bases removed from V and 1 base from J, the gap between germline ends came to 9 bases. This CDR3 has 12 residues. The CDR3, as DNA: TGTGCCAGCGAGGCGGAATCCTACGAGCAGTACTTC. Translating gives CASEAESYEQYF.

The CDR3 DNA reads TGTGCCAGCAGCACTCTAGGACTCACAGATACGCAGTATTTT. Its protein is CASSTLGLTDTQYF. The V gene is TRBV7-3, the J gene TRBJ2-3; D is possibly TRBD2 (5 bases). This CDR3 is 14 amino acids long. Germline CDR1 reads SGHTA; CDR2 reads FQGTGA. With 5 bases removed from V and 2 bases from J, the gap between germline ends came to 11 bases.

This CDR3 reads CASSLRTAGNSPLHF. The DNA for the CDR3 is TGTGCCAGCAGTTTAAGGACAGCGGGGAATTCACCCCTCCACTTT. The genes are TRBV6-1 and TRBJ1-6, with a possible D match to TRBD1 (6 bases). Per germline, CDR1 MNHNS and CDR2 SASEGT. Trimming cost V 5 bases and J 7 bases, with 15 bases left between them. This CDR3 has 15 residues.

The chain couples TRBV7-2 to TRBJ2-7; D uncertain. From germline, CDR1 is SGHTA and CDR2 FQGNSA. V lost 1 base and J 0 bases, leaving 7 bases between the germline ends. This CDR3 comprises 14 residues. CDR3 amino acids: CASSLVSGSYEQYF. The CDR3 nucleotides read TGTGCCAGCAGCTTAGTCTCCGGCTCCTACGAGCAGTACTTC.

V gene TRBV7-9 combines with J gene TRBJ2-1; 10 nucleotides align to TRBD1. The CDR3 has 15 amino acids. V trimming: 5 bases; J trimming: 3 bases; junction bases outside the gene matches: 4. Germline loops: CDR1 SEHNR, CDR2 FQNEAQ (reference sequence). This CDR3 is CASSVGQGDYNEQFF. The CDR3 DNA sequence: TGTGCCAGCAGCGTCGGACAGGGGGACTACAATGAGCAGTTCTTC.

V usage is TRBV4-2 and J usage is TRBJ2-6; tentative D call: TRBD1 (5 bases). Germline CDR1 reads LGHNA; CDR2 reads YNFKEQ. The V and J ends lost 0 bases and 0 bases respectively, with 6 bases between them. The CDR3 loop spans 16 amino acids. CDR3 sequence: CASSQDDSSGANVLTF. CDR3 DNA: TGTGCCAGCAGCCAAGACGACAGCTCTGGGGCCAACGTCCTGACTTTC.

This clone turned up a few times. V usage is TRBV7-2 and J usage is TRBJ2-2, with 11 positions matching TRBD2. This CDR3 has 16 residues. Per germline, CDR1 SGHTA and CDR2 FQGNSA. J was trimmed by 3 bases and V by 5 bases; bases with no gene match: 5. CDR3 DNA sequence: TGTGCCAGCAGCCTACGTAGCGGGGGGGACACCGGGGAGCTGTTTTTT. Translated: CASSLRSGGDTGELFF.

The chain links TRBV7-2 to TRBJ2-7, with 10 bases fitting TRBD2. The CDR3 spans 14 residues. The ends lost 5 bases at V and 4 bases at J; junction bases unmatched: 5. Germline V gives CDR1 SGHTA, CDR2 FQGNSA. The CDR3 nucleotides read TGTGCCAGCAGCCAGCGGGGGGGCAGGTACGAGCAGTACTTC. Translation: CASSQRGGRYEQYF. The full variable domain, in which reference TRBV7-2 and TRBJ2-7 provide the parts outside the CDR3, is GAGVSQSPSNKVTEKGKDVELRCDPISGHTALYWYRQSLGQGLEFLIYFQGNSAPDKSGLPSDRFSAERTGGSVSTLTIQRTQQEDSAVYLCASSQRGGRYEQYFGPGTRLTVT.

The chain links TRBV30 to TRBJ1-6; possible D gene TRBD1, 6 bases. V lost 2 bases, J lost 11 bases, and 16 bases lay in between. CDR1 is GTSNPN, CDR2 SVGIG, per germline (reference sequence). The CDR3 is 14 residues long. CDR3 DNA: TGTGCCTGGAGTCAGGGGACCGGTGGGGCACCCCTCCACTTT. This encodes CAWSQGTGGAPLHF.

The V gene is TRBV19, the J gene TRBJ2-2, with D perhaps TRBD2 (5 bases). The CDR3 covers 12 residues. CDR1 and CDR2 from the germline V gene are LNHDA and SQIVND (reference sequence). The V end was cut by 5 bases, the J end by 6 bases, with 7 bases between. CDR3 nucleotide sequence: TGTGCCAGTAGTGAAGCGGCCGGGGAGCTGTTTTTT. Translating it yields CASSEAAGELFF.

This clone came up a few times. The gene calls are TRBV5-1 and TRBJ1-2; TRBD1 matches 10 bases. Germline V gene lookup returns CDR1 SGHRS and CDR2 YFSETQ. V lost 4 bases and J lost 4; bases outside the gene matches: 10. The CDR3 sequence is 16 residues long. The CDR3 bases are TGCGCCAGCAGCCCCCGACAGGGGGCGAATTTCTATGGCTACACCTTC. Translated, it gives CASSPRQGANFYGYTF.

This chain connects TRBV7-3 to TRBJ2-1, with a possible D match to TRBD2 (6 bases). V shed 1 base and J shed 0 bases, with 7 bases lying between them. The CDR3 runs 15 residues. Germline CDR1 is SGHTA and CDR2 is FQGTGA. As DNA, the CDR3 is TGTGCCAGCAGCTTAAACGGGGGCTCCTACAATGAGCAGTTCTTC. Its translation is CASSLNGGSYNEQFF.

The chain employs TRBV27 and TRBJ2-7, with D perhaps matching TRBD2 (6 bases). The V and J ends lost 4 bases and 7 bases respectively, with 20 bases between them. CDR1 and CDR2 (germline): MNHEY, SMNVEV (reference sequence). This CDR3 has 15 amino acids. The CDR3 bases are TGTGCCAGCAGTTCCCGACCACGGGACTCTTTTGAGCAGTACTTC. This sequence encodes CASSSRPRDSFEQYF.

The chain joins TRBV5-1 to TRBJ2-3; 8 bases fit TRBD2. The CDR3 consists of 15 residues. Per the germline V gene, CDR1 is SGHRS and CDR2 is YFSETQ. Unmatched junction bases numbered 7, after V lost 1 base and J lost 6 bases. CDR3 loop: CASSLTGGALDTQYF. The CDR3 DNA sequence: TGCGCCAGCAGCTTGACCGGGGGGGCCTTGGATACGCAGTATTTT.

The rearrangement links TRBV6-9 to TRBJ2-3, with TRBD1 matching 7 bases. The trim removed 4 bases at V and 4 bases at J, leaving 2 bases unmatched. Germline values: CDR1 MNHGY, CDR2 SVAAGI. CDR3 size: 13 residues. CDR3 sequence reads: CASSFQGADTQYF. The CDR3, as DNA: TGTGCCAGCAGTTTCCAGGGGGCAGATACGCAGTATTTT.

The chain joins TRBV9 to TRBJ2-7; maybe TRBD2 (7 bases). The CDR3 is 15 residues long. Germline assignment: CDR1 SGDLS and CDR2 YYNGEE. V was shortened by 0 bases and J by 8 bases, with 18 bases between the two germline ends. CDR3 sequence: CASSVAGGQLSKQYF. CDR3 nucleotide sequence: TGTGCCAGCAGCGTAGCGGGGGGCCAACTCTCGAAGCAGTACTTC.

The V and J genes are TRBV29-1 and TRBJ1-1, with no clear D. There are 10 residues in the CDR3. V was cut by 4 bases and J by 7 bases, with 7 bases left in between. Per germline, CDR1 SQVTM and CDR2 ANQGSEA. Here the CDR3 reads CSVGGVEAFF. As DNA, the CDR3 is TGCAGCGTTGGGGGAGTTGAAGCTTTCTTT.

CDR3 DNA: TGTGCCAGCAGTTTACGGGGTAACTATGGCTACACCTTC. It is translated as CASSLRGNYGYTF. V gene TRBV27 combines with J gene TRBJ1-2; D is ambiguous. The ends were cut back, 2 bases at V and 1 base at J, with 5 bases in the middle. Germline CDR1 MNHEY, CDR2 SMNVEV (reference sequence). The CDR3 consists of 13 residues.

The chain has TRBV4-3 and TRBJ1-4; TRBD1 aligns across 7 bases. CDR1 and CDR2 (germline): LGHNA, YSLEER. J gave up 10 bases and V 1 base, and 6 bases lay outside the gene matches. CDR3 size: 14 residues. The CDR3 sequence: CASSQGDSRRKLFF. The DNA for the CDR3 is TGCGCCAGCAGCCAAGGGGACAGTCGGAGAAAACTGTTTTTT.

The rearrangement joins TRBV21-1 to TRBJ1-6; TRBD1 is the table's D call and was not checked against the DNA. TRBV21-1 is annotated as a pseudogene. This CDR3 has 19 amino acids. The CDR3 loop reads CASSNPFGQGRLYNSPLHF. In DNA form, the CDR3 reads TGTGCCAGCAGCAACCCCTTCGGACAGGGGCGTTTGTATAATTCACCCCTCCACTTT.

The rearrangement uses TRBV7-2 and TRBJ2-5, with D possibly being TRBD1 (5 bases). The germline V gene has CDR1 SGHTA and CDR2 FQGNSA. CDR3 size: 12 residues. V lost 2 bases, J lost 5 bases, and 6 bases lay in between. The CDR3 DNA follows: TGTGCCAGCAGCTTAAGGGGCGAGACCCAGTACTTC. This translates into CASSLRGETQYF.

This chain joins TRBV7-3 and TRBJ2-1, with TRBD2 matching over 9 bases. Looked up from germline, CDR1 is SGHTA and CDR2 is FQGTGA. Trimming cost V 6 bases and J 4 bases; bases outside gene matches: 10. CDR3 length equals 16 residues. The CDR3 region is CASSATGRGGYNEQFF. CDR3 DNA: TGTGCCAGCAGTGCAACTGGGCGGGGGGGGTACAATGAGCAGTTCTTC.